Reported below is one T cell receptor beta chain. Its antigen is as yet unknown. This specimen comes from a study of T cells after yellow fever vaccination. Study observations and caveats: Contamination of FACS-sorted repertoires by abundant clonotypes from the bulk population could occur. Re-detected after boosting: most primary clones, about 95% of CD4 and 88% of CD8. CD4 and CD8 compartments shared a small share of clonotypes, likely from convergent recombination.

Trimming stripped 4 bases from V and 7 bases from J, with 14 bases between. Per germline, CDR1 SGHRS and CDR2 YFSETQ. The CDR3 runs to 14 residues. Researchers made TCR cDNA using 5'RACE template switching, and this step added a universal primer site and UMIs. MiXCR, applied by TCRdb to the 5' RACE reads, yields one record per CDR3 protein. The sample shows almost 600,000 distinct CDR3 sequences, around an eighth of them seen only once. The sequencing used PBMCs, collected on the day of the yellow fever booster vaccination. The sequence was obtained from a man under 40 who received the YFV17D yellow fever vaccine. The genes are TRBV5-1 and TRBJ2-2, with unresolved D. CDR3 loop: CASSPPSAVGELFF. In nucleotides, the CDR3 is TGCGCCAGCAGCCCCCCCTCCGCGGTCGGGGAGCTGTTTTTT. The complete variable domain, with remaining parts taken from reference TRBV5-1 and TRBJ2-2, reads KAGVTQTPRYLIKTRGQQVTLSCSPISGHRSVSWYQQTPGQGLQFLFEYFSETQRNKGNFPGRFSGRQFSNSRSEMNVSTLELGDSALYLCASSPPSAVGELFFGEGSRLTVL.